This TCR beta chain was identified in a study of cytomegalovirus exposure and HLA in healthy donors. Study details: The same platform as the roughly 630 first-cohort repertoires was used for the 130 or so validation repertoires, a later analysis reported. Points from the study as a whole: First-cohort TCR clusters were later found to tend to co-occur in the roughly 110 validation repertoires. Generally TCR sequences proved uncommon, though certain public TCRs appeared in numerous donors.

Using immunoSEQ multiplex PCR, the repertoire was profiled, and TCRdb retains in-frame clones only, with some absent. The sample lists 130,000 to 150,000 clones, roughly 90% seen once, with about 4.9% in the top ten. Regarding this clone: The antigen remains undetermined.

The ends were cut back, 6 bases at V and 0 bases at J, with 12 bases in the middle. The CDR3 is 15 amino acids. The germline gives CDR1 MNHNS, CDR2 SASEGT. Sequencing input: PBMCs. The receptor comes from a man younger than 35 in good health and CMV-seropositive. The V and J genes are TRBV6-1 and TRBJ1-3, with D tentatively TRBD1 (6 bases). The CDR3 coding sequence is TGTGCCAGCAGGCTTGACAGGAGCTCTGGAAACACCATATATTTT. Translating it yields CASRLDRSSGNTIYF.